These T cell receptor beta chains were read from a single sample in a study of T cells in Graves' hyperthyroidism and ophthalmopathy. TCRdb recomputed calls from the multiplex PCR reads with MiXCR, one row per CDR3 protein. This table has roughly 630,000 distinct CDR3 sequences, 15% to 18% appearing once. The specimen was blood. The receptors stem from a woman aged 25 to 39 with Graves' hyperthyroidism. The CDR3 runs from the conserved cysteine through the conserved F or W. D genes are given only for firm matches. The size entry is marked missing in some rows and otherwise reads once, few, many or a size class.

d_gene	v_gene	abundance	j_gene	len	CDR3aa	CDR3nt
TRBD2	TRBV30	NA	TRBJ2-1	15	CAWSGWREGLHGQFF	TGTGCCTGGAGTGGATGGCGGGAGGGCCTCCATGGGCAGTTCTTC
TRBD1	TRBV11-2	many	TRBJ1-2	13	CASSPTGVGGYTF	TGTGCCAGCAGCCCCACAGGGGTCGGTGGCTACACCTTC
NA	TRBV5-6	many	TRBJ2-5	13	CASSLRWRETQYF	TGTGCCAGCAGCTTGCGGTGGCGAGAGACCCAGTACTTC
NA	TRBV11-2	NA	TRBJ1-1	14	CASSLLVANTEAFF	TGTGCCAGCAGCTTGCTGGTTGCGAACACTGAAGCTTTCTTT
TRBD2	TRBV2	many	TRBJ2-5	14	CASRIAGGPETQYF	TGTGCCAGCAGGATAGCGGGAGGGCCGGAGACCCAGTACTTC
NA	TRBV30	NA	TRBJ1-1	15	CAWSVVAFMNTEAFF	TGTGCCTGGAGTGTGGTTGCATTCATGAACACTGAAGCTTTCTTT
NA	TRBV20-1	few	TRBJ2-7	16	CSARGTLSGGSYEQYF	TGCAGTGCTAGAGGGACTCTCAGCGGCGGATCCTACGAGCAGTACTTC
NA	TRBV6-1	many	TRBJ1-1	14	CASTTGGASTEAFF	TGTGCCAGCACCACGGGGGGGGCGAGCACTGAAGCTTTCTTT
NA	TRBV2	NA	TRBJ2-7	15	CASSDALSGPYEQYF	TGTGCCAGCAGCGACGCACTGAGCGGACCCTACGAGCAGTACTTC
NA	TRBV11-2	many	TRBJ2-1	15	CASSPSGPQDGEQFF	TGTGCCAGCAGCCCAAGCGGACCCCAAGACGGTGAGCAGTTCTTC
TRBD2	TRBV7-6	many	TRBJ2-7	15	CASSLEREGTYEQYF	TGTGCCAGCAGCTTAGAACGGGAGGGAACCTACGAGCAGTACTTC
NA	TRBV7-9	few	TRBJ2-2	13	CASLKGSTGELFF	TGTGCCAGCCTCAAAGGAAGCACCGGGGAGCTGTTTTTT
TRBD1	TRBV5-4	NA	TRBJ2-5	14	CASSPDRGTETQYF	TGTGCCAGCAGCCCGGACAGGGGTACCGAGACCCAGTACTTC
NA	TRBV10-3	few	TRBJ2-7	12	CAIRVSADEQYF	TGTGCCATCAGGGTCTCCGCCGACGAGCAGTACTTC
NA	TRBV3-1	many	TRBJ2-7	13	CASSQDTTFEQYF	TGTGCCAGCAGCCAAGATACTACGTTCGAGCAGTACTTC
TRBD2	TRBV7-9	many	TRBJ2-1	16	CASSLIAGGPYNEQFF	TGTGCCAGCAGCTTAATAGCGGGAGGGCCTTACAATGAGCAGTTCTTC
TRBD2	TRBV27	many	TRBJ2-7	14	CASSLRAGVGEQYF	TGTGCCAGCAGTTTGAGAGCGGGAGTGGGCGAGCAGTACTTC
NA	TRBV6-1	NA	TRBJ1-2	13	CASSPQGRDGYTF	TGTGCCAGCAGCCCCCAGGGGAGGGATGGCTACACCTTC
NA	TRBV2	many	TRBJ2-3	10	CASMADTQYF	TGTGCCAGCATGGCAGATACGCAGTATTTT
TRBD1	TRBV30	many	TRBJ2-7	15	CAWSVLHRGRDEQYF	TGTGCCTGGAGTGTACTCCACAGGGGGCGGGACGAGCAGTACTTC
TRBD1	TRBV24-1	few	TRBJ2-1	14	CATSGGTVLNEQFF	TGTGCCACCAGTGGAGGGACAGTACTTAATGAGCAGTTCTTC
NA	TRBV19	few	TRBJ1-5	15	CASSIAERTVQPQHF	TGTGCCAGTAGTATAGCCGAAAGGACAGTTCAGCCCCAGCATTTT
TRBD2	TRBV20-1	many	TRBJ2-1	16	CSARTGLAEKYNEQFF	TGCAGTGCTAGAACGGGACTAGCGGAAAAATACAATGAGCAGTTCTTC
NA	TRBV28	many	TRBJ1-5	16	CASRGPVVGRNQPQHF	TGTGCCAGCAGAGGACCCGTCGTGGGCCGGAATCAGCCCCAGCATTTT
NA	TRBV28	many	TRBJ2-7	15	CASSPASGLNYEQYF	TGTGCCAGCAGTCCCGCCAGCGGTCTCAACTACGAGCAGTACTTC
TRBD2	TRBV12-3/TRBV12-4	many	TRBJ2-7	14	CASSLAGGLYEQYF	TGTGCCAGCAGTTTAGCGGGAGGGCTTTACGAGCAGTACTTC
NA	TRBV2	few	TRBJ2-5	11	CASSNSLVQYF	TGTGCCAGCAGCAATAGCCTAGTCCAGTACTTC
TRBD2	TRBV7-2	NA	TRBJ2-1	16	CASSLVSGRGDNEQFF	TGTGCCAGCAGCTTAGTTAGCGGGAGGGGGGACAATGAGCAGTTCTTC
NA	TRBV19	NA	TRBJ2-1	12	CACSGTYNEQFF	TGTGCCTGTAGTGGGACTTACAATGAGCAGTTCTTC
NA	TRBV5-1	NA	TRBJ2-1	15	CASSLGAISYNEQFF	TGCGCCAGCAGTTTGGGGGCAATATCTTACAATGAGCAGTTCTTC
TRBD1	TRBV27	NA	TRBJ2-1	16	CASSKDRASSYNEQFF	TGTGCCAGCAGCAAGGACAGGGCGAGCTCCTACAATGAGCAGTTCTTC
NA	TRBV15	few	TRBJ1-6	17	CATSRDLFRDGDSPLHF	TGTGCCACCAGCAGAGATCTCTTCAGGGATGGAGATTCACCCCTCCACTTT
NA	TRBV6-2/TRBV6-3	few	TRBJ1-1	15	CASSISRVLNTEAFF	TGTGCCAGCAGTATATCCCGGGTCTTGAACACTGAAGCTTTCTTT